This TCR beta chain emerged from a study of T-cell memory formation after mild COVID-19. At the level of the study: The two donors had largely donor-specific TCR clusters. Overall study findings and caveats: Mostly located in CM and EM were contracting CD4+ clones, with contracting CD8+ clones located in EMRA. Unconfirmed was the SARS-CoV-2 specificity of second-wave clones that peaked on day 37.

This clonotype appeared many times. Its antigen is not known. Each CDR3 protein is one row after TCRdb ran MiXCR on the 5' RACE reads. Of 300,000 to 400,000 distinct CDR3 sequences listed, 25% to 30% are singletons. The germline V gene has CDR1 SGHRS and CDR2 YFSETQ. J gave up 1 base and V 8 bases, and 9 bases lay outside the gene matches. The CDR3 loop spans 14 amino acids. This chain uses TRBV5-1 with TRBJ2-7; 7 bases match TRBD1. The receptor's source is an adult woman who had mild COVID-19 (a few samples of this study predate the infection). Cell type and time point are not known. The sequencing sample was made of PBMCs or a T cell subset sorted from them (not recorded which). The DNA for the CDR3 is TGCGCCAGTAGCGACAGGGAAGGGTCCTACGAGCAGTACTTC. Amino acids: CASSDREGSYEQYF. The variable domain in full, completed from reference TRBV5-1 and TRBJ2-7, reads KAGVTQTPRYLIKTRGQQVTLSCSPISGHRSVSWYQQTPGQGLQFLFEYFSETQRNKGNFPGRFSGRQFSNSRSEMNVSTLELGDSALYLCASSDREGSYEQYFGPGTRLTVT.